This entry lists 3 T cell receptor beta chains sequenced from one sample in a study of shared clonotypes between healthy human individuals. The method was immunoSEQ multiplex PCR; TCRdb's version includes in-frame clones alone and lacks a portion of them. The table has roughly 650,000 clones, 96% seen once; the top ten hold approximately 0.12%. Terminally differentiated effector memory CD45RA+ cells were excluded from the naive CD8 cells, which were CD45RO-negative and positively selected for CCR7. The source material was naive CD8+ T cells sorted from blood. Receptors were obtained from a woman younger than 45 in good health.

This CDR3 is CASSLVGGRGTYEQYF. The CDR3 DNA follows: TGTGCCAGCAGCTTAGTGGGGGGCAGGGGCACCTACGAGCAGTACTTC. This chain links TRBV7-8 with TRBJ2-7; D is perhaps TRBD1 or TRBD2 (6 bases each). With 1 base removed from V and 2 bases from J, the gap between germline ends came to 15 bases. This CDR3 contains 16 residues. Germline-derived CDR1 and CDR2 are SGHVS and FQNEAQ.

This chain connects TRBV6-5 to TRBJ2-7, with a tentative D call TRBD2 (5 bases). This CDR3 has 13 residues. Trimming removed 6 bases at V and 4 bases at J, with 13 bases between. Germline lookup yields CDR1 MNHEY and CDR2 SVGAGI. The CDR3 region has the DNA TGTGCCAGCAGCCACGGGGTGACATACGAGCAGTACTTC. As protein: CASSHGVTYEQYF.

This chain uses TRBV28 with TRBJ2-2, with unresolved D. Trimming pared 8 bases from V and 7 bases from J, leaving 8 bases between. Germline CDR1 MDHEN, CDR2 SYDVKM. The CDR3 is 11 amino acids. CDR3 loop: CASYRDGELFF. CDR3 in DNA: TGTGCCAGCTACCGCGACGGGGAGCTGTTTTTT.